The rows below give T cell receptor beta chains drawn from one sample of a study of CD8 T cells in ankylosing spondylitis. TCRdb processed the 5' RACE reads anew with MiXCR; each CDR3 protein has one entry. The sample contains about 240,000 distinct CDR3 sequences, roughly 25% of which appear only once. The sequencing sample was made of blood, either unsorted or a sorted T cell fraction (not recorded which). These receptors were obtained from a male donor with ankylosing spondylitis or in good health (not recorded which). The CDR3 runs from the conserved cysteine through the conserved F or W. A D gene is named only where the DNA matches it firmly. Clone size appears in some rows only: once, few, many, or a class for an expanded clone.

J	size	D	V	DNA	CDR3
TRBJ2-7	many	.	TRBV3-1	TGTGCCAGCAGCCCCCGGTTGGAGGGCGAGCAGTACTTC	CASSPRLEGEQYF
TRBJ2-7	many	.	TRBV21-1	TGTGCCAGCAGCAAGAACTCCGAGCAGTACTTC	CASSKNSEQYF
TRBJ2-7	many	.	TRBV7-8	TGTGCCAGCAGCCCCCGGGCAGGTATTAACGGCGAGCAGTACTTC	CASSPRAGINGEQYF
TRBJ2-1	many	TRBD1	TRBV29-1	TGCAGCGCTACCGGGACAGGGGGGGATCGCGCCTACAATGAGCAGTTCTTC	CSATGTGGDRAYNEQFF
TRBJ2-5	once	TRBD2	TRBV20-1	TGCAGTGCTAGACCCGGACTAGCGGGGTTCGAGACCCAGTACTTC	CSARPGLAGFETQYF
TRBJ2-3	many	.	TRBV12-3/TRBV12-4	TGTGCCAGCACACAGAGACGGGGCACAGATACGCAGTATTTT	CASTQRRGTDTQYF
TRBJ2-1	many	TRBD1	TRBV29-1	TGCAGCGTGGGGGGACAGGGATACAATGAGCAGTTCTTC	CSVGGQGYNEQFF
TRBJ2-5	.	TRBD2	TRBV27	TGTGCCAGCAGCACCGTCCTAGCGGGGGGCATGGAGACCCAGTACTTC	CASSTVLAGGMETQYF
TRBJ2-1	few	.	TRBV12-3/TRBV12-4	TGTGCCAGCAGTCTAACAGGGAAGAGAAAGCAGTTCTTC	CASSLTGKRKQFF
TRBJ2-1	many	.	TRBV12-3/TRBV12-4	TGTGCCAGCAGTTTAGATACGAGTTGGGATGAGCAGTTCTTC	CASSLDTSWDEQFF
TRBJ2-7	.	.	TRBV21-1	TGTGCCAGCATCTCGGACAGCTCCTACGAGCAGTACTTC	CASISDSSYEQYF
TRBJ1-2	.	TRBD1	TRBV6-6	TGTGCCAGTGAACAGGGGGTCTATGGCTACACCTTC	CASEQGVYGYTF
TRBJ2-7	many	.	TRBV20-1	TGCAGTGCTAGCGGGACACTAGGGTACGAGCAGTACTTC	CSASGTLGYEQYF
TRBJ2-5	once	.	TRBV6-5	TGTGCCAGCAGTTACTCCCGGGACTCTGGGACCCAGTACTTC	CASSYSRDSGTQYF